Listed below are T cell receptor beta chains from one sample, sequenced in a study of PD-L1 blockade in urothelial cancer. Produced via immunoSEQ multiplex PCR; TCRdb's table is partial and in-frame only. The top ten hold 16% of the sample, which has some 44,000 clones, 75% to 85% seen once. The source was PBMCs, collected around atezolizumab (anti-PD-L1) treatment. The receptor set was obtained from a man aged 60 to 75 with urothelial cancer. Both conserved end residues are part of each CDR3.

v_call cdr3_aa
TRBV9 CASSVSSGTSAYEQYF
TRBV19 CASWGRNYGYTF
TRBV9 CASSVEGAYYGYTF
TRBV10-1 CASSRTGTQEQYF
TRBV28 CASSLYRTSGTYEQYF
TRBV28 CASTSLGEGIGKLFF
TRBV7-2 CASSSRTVNIQYF
TRBV15 CATSRDFRTGHEKLFF
TRBV13 CASTLRGVTGELFF
TRBV28 CATYAGQGAQPQHF
TRBV5-6 CASSPQGTVEKLFF
TRBV5-1 CASSLGTGMDEKLFF
TRBV6-5 CASSYLGQGKADTQYF
TRBV4-3 CASSQEPAVTFGYEQFF
TRBV28 CASSLFGLAGSSYEQYF
TRBV7-9 CASSFLERQETQYF
TRBV6-1 CASSGGQGRETQYF
TRBV5-1 CASSLASGSTDTQYF
TRBV2 CASSEARVGTLAKNIQYF